This T cell receptor beta chain appears in the sequencing data of a study of shared clonotypes between healthy human individuals. The CDR3 is 12 residues long. Per the germline V gene, CDR1 is SGHVS and CDR2 is FNYEAQ. Trimming removed 5 bases from V and 5 bases from J, with 10 bases in between. Study donors comprised healthy, HIV-negative adults devoid of recent acute infection or vaccination. This clone was counted a few times. This was a deep-level run. Libraries were prepared by immunoSEQ multiplex PCR; TCRdb keeps only in-frame clonotypes and omits some of them. Here the sample spans a few hundred thousand clones, around 78% being singletons.

Sequencing input: PBMCs. This TCR was sampled from a woman in her thirties or forties in good health. Some clones in this sample may be carry-over from other donors' samples. This chain connects TRBV7-6 to TRBJ2-7; D is unclear. In DNA form, the CDR3 reads TGTGCCAGCAGCCATAATATAGACGAGCAGTACTTC. This gives the protein CASSHNIDEQYF.